Shown below are 18 T cell receptor beta chains from a single sample sequenced in a study of T cells expressing NK-cell markers. TCRdb reprocessed the 5' RACE reads and keeps a single row for each CDR3 protein, giving no DNA. The repertoire shows 550,000 to 600,000 distinct CDR3 sequences; the top ten hold approximately 3.6%. Sequenced sample: blood T cells: a sorted CD56 or NKG2C T cell subset, CD4+ or CD8+ T cells, or bulk PBMC T cells (not recorded which). The receptor source for this set is a man younger than 35 in good health.

The chain recombines TRBV5-5 with TRBJ2-1; TCRdb names TRBD2, which stays unverified in the absence of DNA. The CDR3 is 16 amino acids. The germline gives CDR1 SGHKS, CDR2 YYEKEE (reference sequence). The CDR3 spells CASSLNLREGTNEQFF.

The chain has TRBV10-3 and TRBJ1-5; the TCRdb call, TRBD1, lacks DNA for checking. The V gene's germline CDR1 is ENHRY and CDR2 SYGVKD. The CDR3 sequence is 13 residues long. This CDR3 is CAIGQGSNQPQHF.

The chain links TRBV20-1 to TRBJ2-3; TCRdb names TRBD1, which stays unverified in the absence of DNA. CDR1 and CDR2 from the germline V gene are DFQATT and SNEGSKA (reference sequence). This CDR3 contains 14 residues. The CDR3 sequence: CSASWTGSTDTQYF.

The chain links TRBV12-3 or TRBV12-4 to TRBJ2-2; the D gene TCRdb calls, TRBD1, cannot be checked with no DNA. The CDR3 runs to 17 residues. The CDR3 protein is CASSPQSGTSVVGELFF.

This chain connects TRBV18 to TRBJ2-7; TCRdb's D gene call, TRBD1, goes unchecked for lack of DNA. Germline V CDR1 and CDR2: KGHSH, LQKENI. The CDR3 is made up of 17 amino acids. This CDR3 reads CASSTGTGGFETYEQYF.

The rearrangement joins TRBV7-9 to TRBJ1-4. The CDR3 has 13 residues. CDR1 SEHNR and CDR2 FQNEAQ come from the germline V gene (reference sequence). The CDR3 here is CASSLGETEKLFF.

This rearrangement joins TRBV4-3 to TRBJ2-2; absent DNA, TCRdb's TRBD1 call cannot be checked. In germline, CDR1 is LGHNA, CDR2 YSLEER. The CDR3 totals 17 residues. The CDR3 reads CASSQDLNGGNTGELFF.

V usage is TRBV13 and J usage is TRBJ1-1; TCRdb proposes TRBD1, but this gene call is untestable without DNA. CDR1 is PRHDT, CDR2 FYEKMQ, per germline (reference sequence). The CDR3 is 12 amino acids. This CDR3 is CASSSWKGEAFF.

This chain uses TRBV20-1 with TRBJ2-3; the TCRdb call, TRBD2, lacks DNA for checking. The germline V gene encodes CDR1 DFQATT and CDR2 SNEGSKA (reference sequence). This CDR3 is 13 amino acids long. The chain's CDR3 is CSATGRESDTQYF.

This chain links TRBV28 with TRBJ1-2. There are 15 residues in the CDR3. Germline-derived CDR1 and CDR2 are MDHEN and SYDVKM. The CDR3 region is CASSSGLTANYGYTF.

V and J are TRBV27 and TRBJ2-7; lacking DNA, the TRBD2 call made by TCRdb goes unchecked. The CDR3 sequence is 15 residues long. Germline V gene data show CDR1 as MNHEY and CDR2 as SMNVEV (reference sequence). The CDR3 loop is CASSLPGLAVYEQYF.

The J gene is TRBJ1-5, the V gene TRBV20-1; TCRdb gives TRBD1 as the D gene, but with no DNA this cannot be confirmed. Looked up from germline, CDR1 is DFQATT and CDR2 is SNEGSKA (reference sequence). The CDR3 totals 16 residues. CDR3 sequence reads: CSARARAGLSNQPQHF.

The chain uses TRBV7-8 and TRBJ1-4. CDR3 length: 14 amino acids. Looked up from germline, CDR1 is SGHVS and CDR2 is FQNEAQ. This CDR3 is CASSLYRSNEKLFF.

This chain connects TRBV4-2 to TRBJ2-1; TCRdb outputs TRBD1, but without DNA this stays unchecked. This CDR3 region has 15 residues. CDR1 LGHNA and CDR2 YNFKEQ come from the germline V gene. The CDR3 here is CASSQDGDSSNEQFF.

This rearrangement joins TRBV7-2 to TRBJ1-2. The CDR3 consists of 12 residues. Germline V gene lookup returns CDR1 SGHTA and CDR2 FQGNSA. Here the CDR3 reads CASSLEAGGYTF.

The chain is built from TRBV10-3 and TRBJ2-3. In germline, CDR1 is ENHRY, CDR2 SYGVKD. The CDR3 has 16 amino acids. The CDR3 loop reads CAISVTDRRSADTQYF.

The chain has TRBV20-1 and TRBJ2-1; TCRdb designates TRBD2, a call that cannot be tested without DNA. This CDR3 contains 13 residues. Per germline, CDR1 DFQATT and CDR2 SNEGSKA (reference sequence). The CDR3 is CSLLTQSGNEQFF.

The rearrangement links TRBV20-1 to TRBJ1-1; the D call of TRBD1 rests on TCRdb alone, since no DNA is present to check it. Germline V gene data show CDR1 as DFQATT and CDR2 as SNEGSKA (reference sequence). This CDR3 spans 18 amino acids. CDR3 in amino acids: CSASDHGTGASRGTEAFF.